Shown below are 17 T cell receptor beta chains from a single sample sequenced in a study of Graves' ophthalmopathy and Graves' hyperthyroidism. The TCR beta CDR3 regions underwent amplification from RNA transcripts. Scientists carried out first-round RT-PCR using HTBI primers and then a second-round multiplex PCR. TCRdb re-derived calls from the multiplex PCR reads in MiXCR, one entry per CDR3 protein. The sample carries under 800,000 distinct CDR3 sequences, about 24% recorded once. Sequencing was done on a sample of peripheral blood. These receptor sequences come from a woman aged 18-29 years with stable Graves' hyperthyroidism. Some clones in this sample may be carry-over from other donors' samples.

This clonotype has only a few counts. CDR3 loop: CASSYLQGTEAFF. As DNA, the CDR3 is TGTGCCAGCAGTTACCTCCAGGGAACAGAAGCTTTCTTT. This rearrangement joins TRBV6-5 to TRBJ1-1; possibly TRBD1 for D (5 bases). The length of the CDR3 is 13 residues. CDR1 MNHEY and CDR2 SVGAGI come from the germline V gene. The V gene lost 2 bases and the J gene lost 8 bases, with 12 bases spanning the gap.

This clonotype was detected a few times. The rearrangement uses TRBV28 and TRBJ2-2, with D perhaps given as TRBD1 or TRBD2 (5 bases each). CDR3 size: 16 residues. V was cut by 1 base and J by 2 bases, with 11 bases left in between. Germline values: CDR1 MDHEN, CDR2 SYDVKM. The CDR3 loop is CASSLLGTRNTGELFF. CDR3 coding DNA: TGTGCCAGCAGTTTATTAGGGACCCGAAACACCGGGGAGCTGTTTTTT.

This sequence joins TRBV27 and TRBJ1-3; D gene uncertain. V lost 4 bases and J lost 8, with 21 bases in between. CDR1 and CDR2 from the germline V gene are MNHEY and SMNVEV (reference sequence). CDR3 size: 16 residues. CDR3 DNA: TGTGCCAGCAGTTCGAGGTCCGGGAGCCGCCGGGACACCATATATTTT. It specifies CASSSRSGSRRDTIYF.

The table lists this clonotype with many counts. The chain links TRBV2 to TRBJ2-5, with D possibly being TRBD2 (5 bases). Trimming cost V 4 bases and J 8 bases, with 23 bases left between them. Germline V gene sequence: CDR1 SNHLY, CDR2 FYNNEI. The CDR3 length is 16 residues. The CDR3 DNA reads TGTGCCAGCAGTGCCCAGACAACCGGACTGTTAGGTACCCAGTACTTC. Translating gives CASSAQTTGLLGTQYF.

This clonotype was detected a few times. The V call is TRBV5-6, the J call TRBJ1-1; tentatively, D is TRBD1 (5 bases). The V gene lost 3 bases and the J gene lost 5 bases, with 11 bases spanning the gap. CDR3 length equals 13 residues. In germline, CDR1 is SGHDT, CDR2 YYEEEE. The CDR3 region is CASSWGGGTEAFF. The DNA of the CDR3 is TGTGCCAGCAGCTGGGGGGGGGGTACTGAAGCTTTCTTT.

The chain carries TRBV6-1 and TRBJ2-7; no definite D call. The CDR3 contains 12 residues. V was clipped by 6 bases and J by 6 bases, with 12 bases between them. The germline gives CDR1 MNHNS, CDR2 SASEGT. Here the CDR3 reads CASSQLNREQYF. In DNA form, the CDR3 reads TGTGCCAGCAGCCAGCTTAATCGCGAGCAGTACTTC.

Many counts were recorded for this clonotype. The CDR3 region has the DNA TGTGCCAGCAGCCTGGATCAGTGGCAGACCCAGTACTTC. It is translated as CASSLDQWQTQYF. The V gene is TRBV14, the J gene TRBJ2-5; no clear D gene. Deletions cut 4 bases from V and 6 bases from J, with 12 bases between. The CDR3 spans 13 residues. CDR1 is SGHDN and CDR2 is FVKESK in the germline V gene.

Comments on this clonotype: A single base separates this from a much larger clone, so it may be a read error. The rearrangement uses TRBV13 and TRBJ2-7; maybe TRBD2 (7 bases). The V end lost 4 bases, the J end lost 3 bases, and 28 bases lay between the germline ends. Germline values: CDR1 PRHDT, CDR2 FYEKMQ (reference sequence). The CDR3 spans 19 residues. DNA of the CDR3: TGTGCCAGCAGCTCATCCCTCACTTTCTGGGAGGGGGAAGTCTACGAGCAGTACTTC. It translates to CASSSSLTFWEGEVYEQYF.

This sequence joins TRBV12-3 or TRBV12-4 and TRBJ1-2; TRBD1 might be the D (5 bases). The CDR3 length is 13 residues. V lost 5 bases to trimming and J lost 14 bases, with 21 bases between them. In nucleotides, the CDR3 is TGTGCCAGCAGTCGGACCCAGGGACCGCCGCTTACCTTC. This gives the protein CASSRTQGPPLTF.

This clonotype was picked up many times. V and J are TRBV5-5 and TRBJ2-7; 7 bases agree with TRBD1. The junction had 7 bases not matched to a gene; V was cut back by 4 bases and J by 3 bases. In germline, CDR1 is SGHKS, CDR2 YYEKEE (reference sequence). The CDR3 contains 14 residues. In nucleotides, the CDR3 is TGTGCCAGCAGCATGGGGGACAGCCTCTACGAGCAGTACTTC. Residues: CASSMGDSLYEQYF.

The sample holds many counts of this clonotype. The gene calls are TRBV27 and TRBJ2-7; D is uncertain. CDR1 is MNHEY and CDR2 is SMNVEV in the germline V gene (reference sequence). This CDR3 has 15 amino acids. Trimming pared 6 bases from V and 0 bases from J, leaving 15 bases between. The CDR3 region has the DNA TGTGCCAGCAGCCAACAGCGCGACATCTCCTACGAGCAGTACTTC. Translated: CASSQQRDISYEQYF.

The chain uses TRBV19 and TRBJ1-5, with D hard to call. Trimming took 8 bases from V and 5 from J, leaving 13 bases between them. Germline lookup yields CDR1 LNHDA and CDR2 SQIVND (reference sequence). CDR3 length equals 13 residues. This CDR3 is CASRRHPDQPQHF. In nucleotides, the CDR3 is TGTGCCAGTCGTAGACATCCTGATCAGCCCCAGCATTTT.

The V and J genes are TRBV6-1 and TRBJ2-7; either TRBD1 or TRBD2 may supply D (5 bases each). The CDR3 has 15 residues. Germline CDR1 is MNHNS and CDR2 is SASEGT. V was trimmed by 6 bases and J by 1 base, leaving 16 bases between them. CDR3 sequence: CASRARQRGSYEQYF. CDR3 coding DNA: TGTGCCAGCAGGGCACGACAGAGGGGATCCTACGAGCAGTACTTC.

This clonotype was recorded many times. V is TRBV12-3 or TRBV12-4 and J is TRBJ2-5, with 14 bases that match TRBD2. This CDR3 is built from 17 residues. Unmatched junction bases numbered 11, after V lost 6 bases and J lost 5 bases. The CDR3, as DNA: TGTGCCAGCAGGGGGACTAGCGGGGGTTTAAGGTCGGAGACCCAGTACTTC. It translates to CASRGTSGGLRSETQYF.

There are many counts of this clonotype. The chain employs TRBV6-5 and TRBJ2-4; D perhaps matches TRBD1 (5 bases). The CDR3 has 16 amino acids. Trimming took 0 bases from V and 1 from J, leaving 10 bases between them. Germline CDR1 is MNHEY and CDR2 is SVGAGI. CDR3 DNA: TGTGCCAGCAGTTACTCGCAGGGTACGGCCAAAAACATTCAGTACTTC. It codes for CASSYSQGTAKNIQYF.

This clonotype was seen many times. The V gene is TRBV30, the J gene TRBJ1-1, with 7 bases identical to TRBD1. CDR3 length: 15 amino acids. Germline lookup yields CDR1 GTSNPN and CDR2 SVGIG (reference sequence). After removal of 4 bases from V and 0 bases from J, the junction contained 8 bases not matched to a gene. CDR3 region: CAWTNGGQMNTEAFF. The CDR3 DNA follows: TGTGCCTGGACTAACGGGGGACAGATGAACACTGAAGCTTTCTTT.

This clonotype was seen many times. The CDR3 loop reads CASSYQWDRGLLGEQYF. The CDR3 nucleotides read TGTGCCAGCAGTTACCAATGGGACAGGGGGCTACTAGGGGAGCAGTACTTC. The chain joins TRBV6-5 to TRBJ2-7, with 12 bases lining up with TRBD1. V was clipped by 2 bases and J by 7 bases; unmatched bases: 12. The CDR3 is made up of 17 amino acids. Germline V gene data show CDR1 as MNHEY and CDR2 as SVGAGI.